This TCR beta chain was found in a study of T-cell reconstitution after alpha-beta-depleted transplantation in children. The CDR3 is 13 amino acids. V lost 6 bases, J lost 5 bases, and 11 bases lay in between. Germline CDR1 and CDR2: ENHRY and SYGVKD. This sample's TCRbeta library carried unique molecular identifier barcodes. TCRdb ran MiXCR on the PCR reads and lists one entry per CDR3 protein. Of some 300,000 distinct CDR3 sequences in the sample, around 10% are singletons; the top ten hold around 2.5%. The sequence was collected from a human donor who donated a stem cell graft to a child with acute lymphoblastic leukemia. Sample: PBMCs from the stem cell graft donor, taken from the stem cell graft. The chain carries TRBV10-3 and TRBJ2-1, with TRBD1 as a possible D gene (5 bases). Written as DNA, the CDR3 is TGTGCCATCAGCGTCACAGGTCACAATGAGCAGTTCTTC. Protein product: CAISVTGHNEQFF.